These T cell receptor beta chains were read from a single sample in a study of shared clonotypes between healthy human individuals. This table comes from immunoSEQ multiplex PCR, and its TCRdb copy is limited to in-frame clones, with some not included. Of around 1,900,000 clones listed, around 93% are singletons. Sequencing was performed on naive CD8+ T cells from PBMCs. Every receptor here comes from a man between 18 and 29 years old in good health. Some clones in this sample may be carry-over from other donors' samples. Each CDR3 is given without its conserved first and last residue. Each record gives: J gene, V gene, CDR3 protein.

TRBJ1-1 | TRBV6-4 | ASRPTPTRTEAF
TRBJ2-1 | TRBV7-3 | ASSLIGGNNEQF
TRBJ2-5 | TRBV4-2 | ASSQEGGLAQETQY
TRBJ2-6 | TRBV28 | ASRVGVSGANVLT
TRBJ1-2 | TRBV27 | ASSLSVRSVGYT
TRBJ1-5 | TRBV7-9 | ASSFGGAANQPQH
TRBJ2-3 | TRBV9 | ASSVVAGGVGDTQY
TRBJ2-7 | TRBV27 | ASSLSASGRGQY
TRBJ1-3 | TRBV9 | ASSVGSSVGNTIY
TRBJ2-4 | TRBV7-2 | ASSSRQGKKNIQY
TRBJ2-4 | TRBV4-1 | ASSPPRTGGNIQY
TRBJ2-1 | TRBV9 | ASSVNGQPNNEQF
TRBJ1-1 | TRBV7-9 | ASSFVQQNTEAF
TRBJ1-1 | TRBV28 | ASSLAGARMNTEAF
TRBJ2-7 | TRBV15 | ATSHSARGGNEQY
TRBJ2-1 | TRBV4-2 | ASSPLLAGGGNEQF
TRBJ2-7 | TRBV10-3 | AISESSSGRYEQY
TRBJ2-1 | TRBV27 | ASSLDQGMNEQF
TRBJ1-2 | TRBV19 | ASSGNYGYT
TRBJ1-1 | TRBV5-1 | ASSLLAQRNTEAF
TRBJ1-4 | TRBV19 | ASAGTTNEKLF
TRBJ2-2 | TRBV4-3 | ASSQDHGLADTNTGELF
TRBJ2-1 | TRBV27 | ASRAGTSSYNEQF
TRBJ1-5 | TRBV19 | ASSEDDYNQPQH
TRBJ1-1 | TRBV6-5 | ASSYSTGGFSTEAF
TRBJ2-7 | TRBV28 | ASSELSYEQY
TRBJ2-1 | TRBV27 | ASLPGGDHNEQF
TRBJ2-3 | TRBV6-5 | ASSYSRGTTRDTQY
TRBJ2-5 | TRBV5-6 | ASSLHLQYQETQY
TRBJ1-2 | TRBV27 | ASSFSFSNRGGYT
TRBJ2-1 | TRBV2 | ASSPSGRDYNEQF
TRBJ2-3 | TRBV27 | ASSFTGLRDTQY
TRBJ2-5 | TRBV27 | ASSLSLGEDRGVVETQY
TRBJ1-4 | TRBV4-3 | ASWRGATNEKLF
TRBJ2-7 | TRBV5-1 | ASSLTGGPMNYEQY
TRBJ1-1 | TRBV29-1 | SVTTGTGKGEAF
TRBJ2-1 | TRBV9 | ASSPSHNEQF
TRBJ2-7 | TRBV11-2 | ASSPTGGLSYEQY
TRBJ1-2 | TRBV28 | ASEYRPYGYT
NA | TRBV5-6 | ASSLAPGWHEQY
TRBJ2-1 | TRBV9 | ASSLAGPDEQF
TRBJ1-1 | TRBV25-1 | ASRGITGTEAF
TRBJ1-3 | TRBV27 | ASSSVGTGPSGNTIY
TRBJ1-4 | TRBV11-1 | ASSTRGENEKLF
TRBJ2-1 | TRBV7-8 | ASSPRSDEQF
TRBJ2-1 | TRBV7-8 | ASSLRASGNYEQF
TRBJ1-2 | TRBV5-1 | ASSPRDNTLYGYT
TRBJ1-2 | TRBV9 | ASSPEWGVNYGYT
TRBJ2-7 | TRBV27 | ASSDTDRHEQY
TRBJ2-7 | TRBV10-3 | AISPLRKDTNYEQY
TRBJ2-3 | TRBV6-1 | ASSEYPTGGGTDTQY
TRBJ2-1 | TRBV9 | ASSLQRVSSYNEQF
TRBJ2-7 | TRBV27 | ASGQGPYEQY
TRBJ1-5 | TRBV9 | ASSDWDRGFGNQPQH
TRBJ1-1 | TRBV11-2 | ASSSRYELNTEAF
TRBJ1-1 | TRBV7-2 | ASSLARGTEAF
TRBJ1-2 | TRBV28 | ASSLSAREKVAGYT
TRBJ2-7 | TRBV11-2 | ASSRLTSGIRSSYEQY
TRBJ1-2 | TRBV19 | ASSNLRYGYT
TRBJ2-1 | TRBV28 | ASSLWVYLSNEQF